These 28 T cell receptor beta chains share one sample of origin, sequenced in a study of cytomegalovirus exposure and HLA in healthy donors. PCR employed 60 Vbeta and 13 Jbeta primers. Generated by immunoSEQ multiplex PCR, the TCRdb table keeps only in-frame clones and is missing some. The data show approximately 140,000 clones, 70% to 80% seen once. The sample consisted of PBMCs. These TCRs come from a female donor in good health and CMV-seronegative.

CDR3 amino acids: CASSLDKGNEKLFF. CDR3 sequence (DNA): TGCGCCAGCAGCTTGGATAAGGGGAATGAAAAACTGTTTTTT. The rearrangement uses TRBV5-1 and TRBJ1-4, with D possibly TRBD1 on 5 matching bases. Per germline, CDR1 SGHRS and CDR2 YFSETQ. The length of the CDR3 is 14 residues. Between the trimmed V and J ends, which lost 0 bases and 5 bases, there was a span of 8 bases.

The chain is built from TRBV19 and TRBJ2-3; 12 bases are a match to TRBD2. This CDR3 contains 17 residues. Germline V CDR1 and CDR2: LNHDA, SQIVND (reference sequence). V was pared by 6 bases and J by 2 bases, with 9 bases of the junction left unmatched. CDR3 in DNA: TGTGCCAGTAGCCTTTCCGGGACTAGCGGGCTCACAGATACGCAGTATTTT. It codes for CASSLSGTSGLTDTQYF. Full variable domain (outside the CDR3, taken from reference TRBV19 and TRBJ2-3): DGGITQSPKYLFRKEGQNVTLSCEQNLNHDAMYWYRQDPGQGLRLIYYSQIVNDFQKGDIAEGYSVSREKKESFPLTVTSAQKNPTAFYLCASSLSGTSGLTDTQYFGPGTRLTVL.

V and J are TRBV14 and TRBJ1-1, with D possibly TRBD1 on 5 matching bases. The CDR3 is 16 amino acids. V lost 4 bases, J lost 3 bases, and 18 bases lay in between. Per the germline V gene, CDR1 is SGHDN and CDR2 is FVKESK. The CDR3 region has the DNA TGTGCCAGCAGCCCCCCGGAAGGGGCGCGAGACACTGAAGCTTTCTTT. Protein product: CASSPPEGARDTEAFF.

The chain is built from TRBV10-3 and TRBJ2-7, with D possibly TRBD1 on 5 matching bases. V dropped 7 bases and J dropped 2 bases, with 12 bases sitting between them. This CDR3 comprises 13 residues. Germline values: CDR1 ENHRY, CDR2 SYGVKD. CDR3 bases: TGTGCCATCAACTACGGACAAACCTACGAGCAGTACTTC. It yields the protein CAINYGQTYEQYF.

The chain couples TRBV7-2 to TRBJ2-1; tentative D call: TRBD2 (5 bases). Trimming took off 3 bases at V and 4 bases at J, with 13 bases between the two ends. The CDR3 contains 15 residues. The germline V gene encodes CDR1 SGHTA and CDR2 FQGNSA. The CDR3 bases are TGTGCCAGCAGCTTGCAATCGGGGATTTACAATGAGCAGTTCTTC. Translation: CASSLQSGIYNEQFF.

The gene calls are TRBV2 and TRBJ2-7; tentatively, D is TRBD2 (6 bases). The V and J ends lost 1 base and 0 bases respectively, with 10 bases between them. Germline V gene data show CDR1 as SNHLY and CDR2 as FYNNEI. The CDR3 is 15 residues long. CDR3: CASSEEGRSSYEQYF. The CDR3 nucleotides read TGTGCCAGCAGTGAAGAGGGGAGGAGCTCCTACGAGCAGTACTTC.

The chain has TRBV25-1 and TRBJ2-1; TRBD2 matches at 11 bases. Trimming at V came to 0 bases and at J to 5 bases, leaving 3 bases not matched to a gene. Germline-derived CDR1 and CDR2 are MGHDK and SYGVNS. CDR3 length: 16 residues. CDR3 protein: CASSEYLAGGNNEQFF. The CDR3 coding sequence is TGTGCCAGCAGTGAATATCTAGCGGGGGGCAACAATGAGCAGTTCTTC.

This clone has a handful of counts. This chain connects TRBV5-4 to TRBJ1-1; D not resolved. The CDR3 loop spans 13 amino acids. Per the germline V gene, CDR1 is SGHNT and CDR2 is YYREEE (reference sequence). V was shortened by 0 bases and J by 1 base, with 4 bases between the two germline ends. CDR3 residues: CASSLDRNTEAFF. For the CDR3, the DNA is TGTGCCAGCAGCTTGGACAGGAACACTGAAGCTTTCTTT.

This clone was counted only a few times. This chain connects TRBV14 to TRBJ1-1; D may be TRBD1 (5 bases). The CDR3 has 15 amino acids. Deletions cut 4 bases from V and 5 bases from J, with 17 bases between. The V gene's germline CDR1 is SGHDN and CDR2 FVKESK. CDR3 DNA sequence: TGTGCCAGCAGCCTAAGCGGGGGAGGAGGAACTGAAGCTTTCTTT. This translates into CASSLSGGGGTEAFF.

This clone turned up a few times. The V and J genes are TRBV6-4 and TRBJ1-2; 9 bases are a match to TRBD1. The V gene end was trimmed by 6 bases and the J gene end by 1 base; junction bases not matched to a gene: 3. Per germline, CDR1 MRHNA and CDR2 SNTAGT. This CDR3 is 14 amino acids long. The CDR3 protein is CASRPGQGNYGYTF. CDR3 DNA sequence: TGTGCCAGCAGACCGGGACAGGGTAACTATGGCTACACCTTC.

The rearrangement joins TRBV29-1 to TRBJ1-4; D is unclear. In germline, CDR1 is SQVTM, CDR2 ANQGSEA. CDR3 size: 11 residues. Trimming stripped 7 bases from V and 8 bases from J, with 11 bases between. The CDR3 loop is CSGHLGEKLFF. CDR3 DNA sequence: TGCAGCGGACACCTTGGAGAAAAACTGTTTTTT.

The chain joins TRBV19 to TRBJ1-1, with D possibly matching TRBD1 (5 bases). The germline CDR1 and CDR2 sequences are LNHDA and SQIVND (reference sequence). The V end was cut by 7 bases, the J end by 11 bases, with 20 bases between. The CDR3 extends over 13 amino acids. This CDR3 reads CASTKGAGRRAFF. Here the CDR3 DNA reads TGTGCCAGTACCAAGGGAGCGGGGCGAAGGGCTTTCTTT.

The chain uses TRBV20-1 and TRBJ2-2; no definite D call. CDR3 length: 11 amino acids. Germline CDR1 is DFQATT and CDR2 is SNEGSKA (reference sequence). Trimming removed 0 bases from V and 9 bases from J, with 5 bases in between. This chain's CDR3 is CSARDGRELFF. DNA for the CDR3: TGCAGTGCTAGAGATGGCAGGGAGCTGTTTTTT.

This clone came up a few times. The CDR3 region is CASSYSGGRGYGYTF. The DNA for the CDR3 is TGTGCCAGCAGTTACTCGGGGGGGCGCGGGTATGGCTACACCTTC. This rearrangement joins TRBV6-5 to TRBJ1-2; the D gene is possibly TRBD1 (6 bases). The CDR3 is made up of 15 amino acids. Looked up from germline, CDR1 is MNHEY and CDR2 is SVGAGI. Trimming left V 0 bases short and J 5 bases short, with 13 bases between.

The chain links TRBV5-4 to TRBJ2-5; 7 nucleotides match TRBD1. Per germline, CDR1 SGHNT and CDR2 YYREEE (reference sequence). V lost 3 bases to trimming and J lost 3 bases; unmatched junction nucleotides: 5. The CDR3 extends over 14 amino acids. CDR3 nucleotides: TGTGCCAGCAGCTCCCCAGGGGGAAAAGAGACCCAGTACTTC. As protein: CASSSPGGKETQYF.

The rearrangement joins TRBV9 to TRBJ2-1; 12 positions match TRBD2. In germline, CDR1 is SGDLS, CDR2 YYNGEE. This CDR3 has 18 residues. The V gene end was trimmed by 4 bases and the J gene end by 8 bases; junction bases not matched to a gene: 16. The CDR3 is CASSLPPLAGGPSDEQFF. In nucleotides, the CDR3 is TGTGCCAGCAGCCTACCCCCCCTAGCGGGGGGGCCATCAGATGAGCAGTTCTTC.

V and J are TRBV13 and TRBJ1-2; a possible D gene is TRBD1 (6 bases). The CDR3 is made up of 15 amino acids. Germline loops: CDR1 PRHDT, CDR2 FYEKMQ (reference sequence). Trimming took off 2 bases at V and 0 bases at J, with 10 bases between the two ends. This chain's CDR3 is CASSLYGTPNYGYTF. The CDR3 DNA reads as TGTGCCAGCAGCTTATACGGGACACCTAACTATGGCTACACCTTC. The whole variable domain, remainder taken from reference TRBV13 and TRBJ1-2, is AAGVIQSPRHLIKEKRETATLKCYPIPRHDTVYWYQQGPGQDPQFLISFYEKMQSDKGSIPDRFSAQQFSDYHSELNMSSLELGDSALYFCASSLYGTPNYGYTFGSGTRLTVV.

As DNA, the CDR3 is TGTGCCAGCAGTGAATCGTCAGGGGGGAACACTGAAGCTTTCTTT. Translating it yields CASSESSGGNTEAFF. The rearrangement joins TRBV2 to TRBJ1-1; 7 positions agree with TRBD1. CDR1 and CDR2 (germline): SNHLY, FYNNEI. The CDR3 has 15 residues. V shed 2 bases, J shed 1 base, and the junction held 4 bases outside the gene matches. The whole variable domain, filled in from reference TRBV2 and TRBJ1-1, reads EPEVTQTPSHQVTQMGQEVILRCVPISNHLYFYWYRQILGQKVEFLVSFYNNEISEKSEIFDDQFSVERPDGSNFTLKIRSTKLEDSAMYFCASSESSGGNTEAFFGQGTRLTVV.

This clone has only one observation. In nucleotides, the CDR3 is TGTGCCAACATCGGCCGGTGGGATGAAAAAGCGGGGGGCTACGAGCAGTACTTC. The encoded protein is CANIGRWDEKAGGYEQYF. The chain employs TRBV6-4 and TRBJ2-7; 9 bases agree with TRBD2. CDR3 length: 18 residues. The ends lost 10 bases at V and 3 bases at J; junction bases unmatched: 22. From germline, CDR1 is MRHNA and CDR2 SNTAGT.

The chain employs TRBV6-5 and TRBJ1-4, with 9 nucleotides matching TRBD1. The CDR3 has 14 amino acids. V dropped 2 bases and J dropped 8; count of bases not matched to a gene: 3. Per the germline V gene, CDR1 is MNHEY and CDR2 is SVGAGI. CDR3 protein: CASSYGTGTEKLFF. The CDR3 coding sequence is TGTGCCAGCAGTTACGGGACAGGGACGGAAAAACTGTTTTTT.

V and J are TRBV7-9 and TRBJ1-2; D gene uncertain. Trimming pared 5 bases from V and 3 bases from J, leaving 13 bases between. Per the germline V gene, CDR1 is SEHNR and CDR2 is FQNEAQ (reference sequence). CDR3 length: 14 amino acids. Written as DNA, the CDR3 is TGTGCCAGCAGCCCTGGGCCCGTGGACTATGGCTACACCTTC. Protein product: CASSPGPVDYGYTF.

V usage is TRBV9 and J usage is TRBJ2-7, with D possibly TRBD2 on 6 matching bases. Germline CDR1 SGDLS, CDR2 YYNGEE. This CDR3 has 11 amino acids. V shed 3 bases and J shed 6 bases, with 7 bases lying between them. CDR3 bases: TGTGCCAGCAGCGCGGGGGTCGAGCAGTACTTC. Amino acid sequence: CASSAGVEQYF.

The chain couples TRBV28 to TRBJ2-5; tentative D call: TRBD2 (5 bases). The germline V gene has CDR1 MDHEN and CDR2 SYDVKM. V lost 3 bases, J lost 7 bases, and 18 bases lay in between. This CDR3 is built from 15 residues. The CDR3 spells CASSFPTQEARTQYF. The DNA of the CDR3 is TGTGCCAGCAGTTTCCCAACGCAGGAGGCACGGACCCAGTACTTC. Full variable domain (rest looked up from reference TRBV28 and TRBJ2-5): DVKVTQSSRYLVKRTGEKVFLECVQDMDHENMFWYRQDPGLGLRLIYFSYDVKMKEKGDIPEGYSVSREKKERFSLILESASTNQTSMYLCASSFPTQEARTQYFGPGTRLLVL.

The chain carries TRBV5-1 and TRBJ2-1, with 8 nucleotides matching TRBD2. J was trimmed by 1 base and V by 4 bases; bases with no gene match: 7. CDR3 length: 16 residues. Germline loops: CDR1 SGHRS, CDR2 YFSETQ. This CDR3 is CASSLGAGGSYNEQFF. The CDR3 coding sequence is TGCGCCAGCAGCCTAGGGGCGGGGGGTTCCTACAATGAGCAGTTCTTC.

A word on this clone: Within the sample, other DNA sequences also encode this same CDR3. The rearrangement uses TRBV18 and TRBJ2-2, with TRBD1 identical over 8 bases. The J segment lost 1 base and the V segment lost 3 bases, leaving 1 base of the junction unmatched. From germline, CDR1 is KGHSH and CDR2 LQKENI. This CDR3 spans 15 amino acids. Here the CDR3 DNA reads TGTGCCAGCTCACCGGGACAGGTGAACACCGGGGAGCTGTTTTTT. Amino acids: CASSPGQVNTGELFF.

J is TRBJ1-2 and V is TRBV28; D uncertain. V dropped 6 bases and J dropped 0 bases, with 8 bases sitting between them. CDR1 MDHEN and CDR2 SYDVKM come from the germline V gene. The CDR3 loop spans 13 amino acids. The CDR3 nucleotides are TGTGCCAGCAGGATGTCGGCTAACTATGGCTACACCTTC. Its translation is CASRMSANYGYTF.

The rearrangement links TRBV11-2 to TRBJ2-5, with 12 bases that match TRBD1. The V gene end was trimmed by 4 bases and the J gene end by 5 bases; junction bases not matched to a gene: 8. CDR1 is SGHAT, CDR2 FQNNGV, per germline. This CDR3 is built from 16 residues. CDR3 nucleotides: TGTGCCAGCAGCTACCCGGGACAGGGGGCTTGGGAGACCCAGTACTTC. As protein: CASSYPGQGAWETQYF. The full variable domain, completed using reference TRBV11-2 and TRBJ2-5, is EAGVAQSPRYKIIEKRQSVAFWCNPISGHATLYWYQQILGQGPKLLIQFQNNGVVDDSQLPKDRFSAERLKGVDSTLKIQPAKLEDSAVYLCASSYPGQGAWETQYFGPGTRLLVL.

V and J are TRBV6-5 and TRBJ1-2, with 7 bases aligning to TRBD1. CDR1 and CDR2 (germline): MNHEY, SVGAGI. V lost 6 bases to trimming and J lost 1 base; unmatched junction nucleotides: 8. The CDR3 is 15 amino acids. The CDR3 DNA reads as TGTGCCAGCAGGACAGGGAGCGACCTTAACTATGGCTACACCTTC. Translated, it gives CASRTGSDLNYGYTF.